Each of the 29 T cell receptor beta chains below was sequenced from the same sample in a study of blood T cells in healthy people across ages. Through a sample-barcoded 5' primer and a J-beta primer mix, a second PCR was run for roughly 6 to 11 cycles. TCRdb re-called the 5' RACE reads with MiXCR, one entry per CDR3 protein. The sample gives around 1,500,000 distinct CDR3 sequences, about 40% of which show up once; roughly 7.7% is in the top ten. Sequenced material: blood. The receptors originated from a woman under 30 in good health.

Here the CDR3 DNA reads TGTGCCAGCAGTGTAGGGACAGGGGGCGCTTATGGCTACACCTTC. This encodes CASSVGTGGAYGYTF. The chain employs TRBV12-3 or TRBV12-4 and TRBJ1-2; 12 positions match TRBD1. The CDR3 covers 15 residues. Germline trimming cut 5 bases from V and 5 bases from J; bases unmatched to any gene: 6.

CDR3: CASSPGTSGRAWGNEQFF. The CDR3 DNA reads as TGTGCCAGCAGTCCCGGGACTAGCGGGAGGGCCTGGGGTAATGAGCAGTTCTTC. This chain connects TRBV27 to TRBJ2-1; 16 bases align to TRBD2. The CDR3 totals 18 residues. The germline V gene has CDR1 MNHEY and CDR2 SMNVEV (reference sequence). V lost 5 bases and J lost 7; bases outside the gene matches: 11.

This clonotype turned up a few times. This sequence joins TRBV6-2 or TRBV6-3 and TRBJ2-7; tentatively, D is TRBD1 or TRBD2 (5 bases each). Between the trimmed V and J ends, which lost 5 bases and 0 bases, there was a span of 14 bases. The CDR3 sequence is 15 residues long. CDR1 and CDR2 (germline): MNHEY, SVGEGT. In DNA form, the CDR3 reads TGTGCCAGCAGTCTCTTGGGGGATCCCTCCTACGAGCAGTACTTC. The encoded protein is CASSLLGDPSYEQYF.

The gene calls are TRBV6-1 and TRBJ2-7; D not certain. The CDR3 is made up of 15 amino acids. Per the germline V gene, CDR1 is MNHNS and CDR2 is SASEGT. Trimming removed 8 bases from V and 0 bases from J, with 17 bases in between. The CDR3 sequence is CASAPLRASSYEQYF. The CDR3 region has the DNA TGTGCCAGCGCTCCCCTCCGGGCGAGCTCCTACGAGCAGTACTTC.

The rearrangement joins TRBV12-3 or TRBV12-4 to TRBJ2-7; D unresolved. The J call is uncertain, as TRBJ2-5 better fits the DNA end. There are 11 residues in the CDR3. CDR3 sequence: CAGTIGETQYF. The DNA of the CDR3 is TGTGCCGGCACCATTGGGGAGACCCAGTACTTC.

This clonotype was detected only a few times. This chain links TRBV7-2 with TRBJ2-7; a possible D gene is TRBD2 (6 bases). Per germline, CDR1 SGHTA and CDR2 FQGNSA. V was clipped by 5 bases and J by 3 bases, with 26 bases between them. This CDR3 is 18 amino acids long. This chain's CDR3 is CASSADEYSGRTSYEQYF. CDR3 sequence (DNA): TGTGCCAGCAGCGCGGACGAGTACAGCGGGCGTACGAGCTACGAGCAGTACTTC.

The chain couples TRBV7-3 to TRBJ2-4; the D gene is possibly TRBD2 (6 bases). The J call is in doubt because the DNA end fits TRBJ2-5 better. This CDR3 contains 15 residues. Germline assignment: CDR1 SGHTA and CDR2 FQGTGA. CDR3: CASSLVGGIGETQYF. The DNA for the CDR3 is TGTGCCAGCAGCTTAGTCGGGGGAATAGGGGAGACCCAGTACTTC.

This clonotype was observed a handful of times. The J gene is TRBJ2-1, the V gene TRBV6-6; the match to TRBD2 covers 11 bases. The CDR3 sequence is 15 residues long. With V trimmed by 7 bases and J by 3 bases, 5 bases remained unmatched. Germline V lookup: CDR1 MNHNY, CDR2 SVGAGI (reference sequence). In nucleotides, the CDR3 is TGTGCCAGCATTAGCGGGGGGGGCCTCTACAATGAGCAGTTCTTC. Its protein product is CASISGGGLYNEQFF.

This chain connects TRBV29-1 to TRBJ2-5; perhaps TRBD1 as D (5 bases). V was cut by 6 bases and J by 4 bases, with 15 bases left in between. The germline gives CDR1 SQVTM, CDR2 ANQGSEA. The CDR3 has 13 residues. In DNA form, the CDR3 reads TGCAGCGTATTCAGGGCAGGGCGAGAGACCCAGTACTTC. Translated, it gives CSVFRAGRETQYF.

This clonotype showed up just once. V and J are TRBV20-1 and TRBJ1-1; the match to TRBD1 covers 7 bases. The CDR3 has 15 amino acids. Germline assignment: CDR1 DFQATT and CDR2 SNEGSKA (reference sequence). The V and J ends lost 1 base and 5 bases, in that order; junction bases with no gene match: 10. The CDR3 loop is CSARVPRQGGTEAFF. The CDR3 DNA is TGCAGTGCTAGAGTCCCAAGACAGGGAGGTACTGAAGCTTTCTTT.

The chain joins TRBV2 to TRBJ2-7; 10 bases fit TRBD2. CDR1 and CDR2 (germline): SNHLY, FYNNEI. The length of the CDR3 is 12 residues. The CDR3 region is CASGRDGYEQYF. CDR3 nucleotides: TGTGCGAGCGGGAGGGATGGCTACGAGCAGTACTTC.

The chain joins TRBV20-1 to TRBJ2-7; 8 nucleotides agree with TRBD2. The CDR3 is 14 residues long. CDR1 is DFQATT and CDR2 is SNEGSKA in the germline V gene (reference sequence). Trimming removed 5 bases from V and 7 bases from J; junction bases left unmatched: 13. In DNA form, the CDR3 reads TGCAGTGCTGCCAGGACGGGGGGGGCGAATGAGCAGTACTTC. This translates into CSAARTGGANEQYF.

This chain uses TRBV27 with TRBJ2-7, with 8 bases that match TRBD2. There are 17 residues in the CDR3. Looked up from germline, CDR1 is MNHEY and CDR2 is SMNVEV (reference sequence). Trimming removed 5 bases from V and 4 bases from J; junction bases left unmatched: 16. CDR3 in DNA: TGTGCCAGCAGTCCCCGCTTTAGGCGGGGGGCCTTTTACGAGCAGTACTTC. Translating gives CASSPRFRRGAFYEQYF.

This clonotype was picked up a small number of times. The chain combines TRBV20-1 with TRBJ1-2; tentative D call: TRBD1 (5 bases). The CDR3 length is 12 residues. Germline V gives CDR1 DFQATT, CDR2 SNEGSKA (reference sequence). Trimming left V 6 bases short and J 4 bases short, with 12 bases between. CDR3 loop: CSADRGVYGYTF. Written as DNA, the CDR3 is TGCAGTGCCGATCGGGGGGTCTATGGCTACACCTTC.

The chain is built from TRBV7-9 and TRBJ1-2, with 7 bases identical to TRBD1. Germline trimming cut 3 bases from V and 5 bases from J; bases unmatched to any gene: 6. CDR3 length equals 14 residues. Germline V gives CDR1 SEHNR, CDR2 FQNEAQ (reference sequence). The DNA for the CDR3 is TGTGCCAGCAGCTTCCAGGGGGTTAATTATGGCTACACCTTC. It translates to CASSFQGVNYGYTF.

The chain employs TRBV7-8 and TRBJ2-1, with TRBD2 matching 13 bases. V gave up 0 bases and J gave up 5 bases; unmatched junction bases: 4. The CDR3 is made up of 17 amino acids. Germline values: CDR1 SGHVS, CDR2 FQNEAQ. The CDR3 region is CASSLAPGLAGNNEQFF. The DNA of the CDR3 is TGTGCCAGCAGCTTAGCGCCGGGACTAGCGGGGAACAATGAGCAGTTCTTC.

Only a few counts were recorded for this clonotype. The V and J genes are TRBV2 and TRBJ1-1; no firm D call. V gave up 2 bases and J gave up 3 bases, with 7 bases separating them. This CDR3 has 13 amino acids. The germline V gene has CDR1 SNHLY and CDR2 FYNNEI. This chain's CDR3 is CASSEQPDTEAFF. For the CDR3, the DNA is TGTGCCAGCAGTGAACAGCCGGACACTGAAGCTTTCTTT.

CDR3 region: CASSFYGYGYTF. The DNA for the CDR3 is TGTGCCAGCAGCTTTTACGGTTATGGCTACACCTTC. This chain connects TRBV7-7 to TRBJ1-2; the D is unclear. V gave up 3 bases and J gave up 5 bases, with 7 bases separating them. This CDR3 contains 12 residues. The germline gives CDR1 SSHAT, CDR2 FNYEAQ (reference sequence).

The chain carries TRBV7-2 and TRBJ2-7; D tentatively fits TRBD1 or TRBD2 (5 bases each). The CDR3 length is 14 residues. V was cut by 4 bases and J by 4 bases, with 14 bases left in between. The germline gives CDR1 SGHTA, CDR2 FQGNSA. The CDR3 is CASSSSRGPYEQYF. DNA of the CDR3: TGTGCCAGCAGCTCATCGAGGGGCCCTTACGAGCAGTACTTC. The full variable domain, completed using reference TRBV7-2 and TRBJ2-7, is GAGVSQSPSNKVTEKGKDVELRCDPISGHTALYWYRQSLGQGLEFLIYFQGNSAPDKSGLPSDRFSAERTGGSVSTLTIQRTQQEDSAVYLCASSSSRGPYEQYFGPGTRLTVT.

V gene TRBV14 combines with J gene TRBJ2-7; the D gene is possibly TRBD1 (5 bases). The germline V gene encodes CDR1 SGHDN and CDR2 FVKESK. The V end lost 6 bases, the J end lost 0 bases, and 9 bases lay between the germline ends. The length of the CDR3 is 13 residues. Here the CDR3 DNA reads TGTGCCAGCAGACAGGATTTCTCCTACGAGCAGTACTTC. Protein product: CASRQDFSYEQYF.

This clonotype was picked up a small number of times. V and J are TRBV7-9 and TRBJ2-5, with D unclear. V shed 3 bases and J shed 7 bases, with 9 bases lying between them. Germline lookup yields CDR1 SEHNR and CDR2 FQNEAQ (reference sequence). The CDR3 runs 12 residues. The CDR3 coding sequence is TGTGCCAGCAGCTTGACGATTGGGACCCAGTACTTC. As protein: CASSLTIGTQYF. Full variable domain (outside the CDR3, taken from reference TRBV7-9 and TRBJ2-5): DTGVSQNPRHKITKRGQNVTFRCDPISEHNRLYWYRQTLGQGPEFLTYFQNEAQLEKSRLLSDRFSAERPKGSFSTLEIQRTEQGDSAMYLCASSLTIGTQYFGPGTRLLVL.

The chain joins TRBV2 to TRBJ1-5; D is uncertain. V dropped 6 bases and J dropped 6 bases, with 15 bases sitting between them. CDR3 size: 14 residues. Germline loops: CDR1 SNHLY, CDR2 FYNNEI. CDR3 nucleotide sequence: TGTGCCAGCAGAGGACCAGCTGGCGGTCAGCCCCAGCATTTT. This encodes CASRGPAGGQPQHF.

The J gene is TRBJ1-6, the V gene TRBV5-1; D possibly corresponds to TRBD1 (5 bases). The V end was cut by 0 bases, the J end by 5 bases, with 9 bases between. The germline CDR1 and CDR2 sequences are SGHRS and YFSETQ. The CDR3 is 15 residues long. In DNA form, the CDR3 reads TGCGCCAGCAGCTTGGGGAGGGGAAATAATTCACCCCTCCACTTT. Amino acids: CASSLGRGNNSPLHF.

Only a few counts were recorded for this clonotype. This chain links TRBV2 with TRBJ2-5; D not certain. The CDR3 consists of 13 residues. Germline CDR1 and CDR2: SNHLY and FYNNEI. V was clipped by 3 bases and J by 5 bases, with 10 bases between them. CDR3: CASSDLTMETQYF. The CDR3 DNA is TGTGCCAGCAGTGACCTGACAATGGAGACCCAGTACTTC.

CDR3 protein: CASGREGLGNEQFF. The DNA for the CDR3 is TGCGCCAGCGGCCGGGAGGGCCTCGGTAATGAGCAGTTCTTC. The chain combines TRBV5-1 with TRBJ2-1, with 8 bases matching TRBD2. V dropped 7 bases and J dropped 7; count of bases not matched to a gene: 10. The CDR3 spans 14 residues. Germline V gives CDR1 SGHRS, CDR2 YFSETQ.

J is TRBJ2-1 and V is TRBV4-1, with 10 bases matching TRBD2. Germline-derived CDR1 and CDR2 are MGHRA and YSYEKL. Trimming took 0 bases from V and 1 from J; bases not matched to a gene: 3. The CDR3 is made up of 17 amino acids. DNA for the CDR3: TGCGCCAGCAGCCAAGATCGACTAGCGGGTTCCTACAATGAGCAGTTCTTC. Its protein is CASSQDRLAGSYNEQFF.

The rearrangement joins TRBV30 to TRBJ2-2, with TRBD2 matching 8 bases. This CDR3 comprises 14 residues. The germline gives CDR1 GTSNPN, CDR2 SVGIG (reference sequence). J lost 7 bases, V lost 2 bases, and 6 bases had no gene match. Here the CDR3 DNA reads TGTGCCTGGAGTTTCGGGAGGGCCATCGGGGAGCTGTTTTTT. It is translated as CAWSFGRAIGELFF.

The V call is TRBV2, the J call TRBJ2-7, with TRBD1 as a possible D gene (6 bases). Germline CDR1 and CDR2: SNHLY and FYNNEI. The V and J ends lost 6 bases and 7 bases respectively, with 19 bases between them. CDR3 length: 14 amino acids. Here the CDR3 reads CASRDTGKRYEQYF. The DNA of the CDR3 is TGTGCCAGCAGGGATACAGGGAAAAGATATGAGCAGTACTTC.

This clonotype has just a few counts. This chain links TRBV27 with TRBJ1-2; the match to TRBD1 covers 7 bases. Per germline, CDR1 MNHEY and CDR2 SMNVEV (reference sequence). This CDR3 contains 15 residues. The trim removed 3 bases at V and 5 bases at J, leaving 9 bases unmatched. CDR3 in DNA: TGTGCCAGCAGTTTTCGGGACAGTCTTTTATATGGCTACACCTTC. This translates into CASSFRDSLLYGYTF.